This T cell receptor beta chain came from a study of blood T cells in healthy people across ages. Donors gave roughly 10 milliliters of peripheral blood apiece. Combining a sample-barcoded 5' primer with a J-beta primer mix, a second PCR ran for roughly 6 to 11 cycles. Every single cDNA molecule received a tag from a template-switch adaptor with 12 random nucleotides. One entry per CDR3 protein, called by TCRdb with MiXCR from the 5' RACE reads. Among around 800,000 distinct CDR3 sequences listed, 20% to 30% were seen once. This clonotype was detected a few times. No antigen is known for it. General study results and limits: Higher diversity, along with more naive CD4+ cells, distinguished long-lived donors from aged donors.

Trimming removed 1 base at V and 6 bases at J, with 11 bases between. CDR3 size: 14 residues. Germline V gene sequence: CDR1 WSHSY, CDR2 SAAADI. Separately, the same data were catalogued under a study of T cells of mothers and their children.

This sequence originates from a boy younger than 18 in good health. The chain recombines TRBV10-2 with TRBJ2-3; D is undetermined. Sequenced input: blood. The CDR3 sequence: CASSEYSATDTQYF. CDR3 in DNA: TGCGCCAGCAGTGAGTATTCGGCCACGGATACGCAGTATTTT.